This TCR beta chain was found in a study of radiotherapy plus CTLA-4 blockade in lung cancer. The CDR3 extends over 13 amino acids. Trimming shortened V by 1 base and J by 8 bases, and 12 bases separated the two germline ends. CDR1 and CDR2 from the germline V gene are SGHNT and YYREEE (reference sequence). The repertoire was sequenced with immunoSEQ multiplex PCR; TCRdb's copy has only in-frame clones and lacks some. The sample lists 70,000 to 85,000 clones; roughly 80% were seen once. The study treated chemo-refractory metastatic non-small-cell lung cancer patients with focal radiation plus ipilimumab CTLA-4 blockade. This clone has just a few counts. Antigen specificity is unknown. Notes on the study in general: Dynamics of early blood T cell clones, together with interferon-beta, were reportedly the best predictors of response.

This clonotype was obtained from a human donor with non-small cell lung cancer whose response to radiotherapy plus ipilimumab could not be evaluated. The chain uses TRBV5-4 and TRBJ1-2; D perhaps matches TRBD1 (6 bases). The input for sequencing was peripheral blood, taken from a patient treated with radiotherapy plus ipilimumab. The DNA of the CDR3 is TGTGCCAGCAGCTTGAGTCAGGGGATAGGCTACACCTTC. Translated, it gives CASSLSQGIGYTF.